This T cell receptor (beta chain) came from a study of T cell repertoires in aging, cancer and after chemotherapy (dated by TCRdb to about 2019). About the investigation overall: The donors fell into six age groups ranging from 30 or younger to 70 or older, and each group had at least three individuals. The cohort comprised 220 or so cancer patients, more than 90 with hematological and 110 to 130 with solid cancers, plus 95 healthy donors as a reference group. Paired pre- and post-chemotherapy samples in the solid tumor group came from brain tumor (glioblastoma) patients receiving temozolomide-based therapy. The study profiled peripheral blood TCR beta repertoires from healthy donors and cancer patients to examine immunoaging and T cell reconstitution after chemotherapy. The complete dataset included around 9 million TCR reads.

Genomic DNA extracted from peripheral blood, rather than sorted cells or RNA, was used as the source for amplification of TCR beta rearrangements. The sample holds one count of this clonotype. No antigen is known for it. Per-nucleotide qualities are absent, and no much larger clonotype sits a single base away. One read alone provides weak support. Using a mixed TRB-A/B primer pool, multiplex touch-down PCR amplified rearranged TRB sequences covering the V, D and J segments. Illumina adapters and sample indices were attached to the amplicons in two consecutive PCR reactions using Phusion HS II polymerase. Amplicons were gel-purified using the NucleoSpin Gel and PCR Clean-up kit and were subsequently checked with Qubit and an Agilent 2100 Bioanalyzer. Sequencing of the libraries was done on an Illumina MiSeq with paired-end, single-indexed 600-cycle runs. The authors' analysis ran thus. MiXCR versions 2.12 and 3.0.5 were used to process TRB sequences. A clone was defined as each unique CDR3 nucleotide sequence, and only productive sequences supported by at least two reads were kept. The repertoire metrics were Shannon diversity, evenness, clonality (defined as one minus evenness), and alpha-parameterized diversity profiles covering alpha 0 to 5. Generation probabilities of clones in paired pre- and post-chemotherapy samples were computed with the IGoR algorithm. TCRdb applied fastp at Q25 and MiXCR to the public reads, then kept only in-frame beta chains. Rows are unified per CDR3 protein, each entry keeping the most common DNA and genes. TCRdb's processing, not the authors' own work, is the source of the V and J calls. The sample table records a few thousand distinct CDR3 sequences; approximately 42% of these occur just once. The ten largest clones add up to 5.7% of the sample.

Study-wide findings and limitations: In both cancer cohorts, the median generation probability rose over the chemotherapy interval, which suggests that the repertoire was reconstituted through rebound thymic output. In healthy donors, the decline in TCR diversity with age was mainly explained by loss of richness, whereas in cancer patients loss of evenness was also found to contribute. Compared with age-matched healthy donors, untreated patients with either hematological or solid cancers had significantly lower TCR diversity in the blood along with higher clonality. It was noted by the authors that conclusions about immunological memory after chemotherapy cannot be drawn from the repertoire data.

The material sequenced was blood. The sequence derives from a human donor with a solid tumor.

The DNA reads as follows: TGTGCCAGTAGGGAGGGACATCAACTGAGCGGCTACACCTTC. This is translated as CASREGHQLSGYTF. Rearrangement joined TRBV19 to TRBJ1-2, with a tentative D gene TRBD1 over 6 matching bases. Via the germline V gene (reference sequence), CDR1 is LNHDA and CDR2 SQIVND. Cut back by 6 bases and 8 bases, the V and J ends lie 19 bases apart. The CDR3, cysteine through phenylalanine, is 14 amino acids long. Only CDR3 DNA remains: 42 bases, in frame from the first base.